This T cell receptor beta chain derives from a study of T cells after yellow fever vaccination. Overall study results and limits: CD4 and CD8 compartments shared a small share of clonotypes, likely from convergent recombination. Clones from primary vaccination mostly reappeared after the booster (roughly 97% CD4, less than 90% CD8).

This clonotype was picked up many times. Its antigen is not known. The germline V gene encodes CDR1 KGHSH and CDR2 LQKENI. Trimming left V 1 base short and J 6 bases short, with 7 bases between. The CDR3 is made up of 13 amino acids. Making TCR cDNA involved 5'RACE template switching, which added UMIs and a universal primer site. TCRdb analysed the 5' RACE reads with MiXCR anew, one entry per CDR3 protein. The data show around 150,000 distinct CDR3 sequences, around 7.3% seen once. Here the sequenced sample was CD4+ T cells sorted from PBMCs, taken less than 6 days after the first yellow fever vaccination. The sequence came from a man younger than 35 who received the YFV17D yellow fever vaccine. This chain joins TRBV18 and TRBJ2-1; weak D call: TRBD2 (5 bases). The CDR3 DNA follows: TGTGCCAGCTCACCACAGGCGGGCAATGAGCAGTTCTTC. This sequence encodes CASSPQAGNEQFF.